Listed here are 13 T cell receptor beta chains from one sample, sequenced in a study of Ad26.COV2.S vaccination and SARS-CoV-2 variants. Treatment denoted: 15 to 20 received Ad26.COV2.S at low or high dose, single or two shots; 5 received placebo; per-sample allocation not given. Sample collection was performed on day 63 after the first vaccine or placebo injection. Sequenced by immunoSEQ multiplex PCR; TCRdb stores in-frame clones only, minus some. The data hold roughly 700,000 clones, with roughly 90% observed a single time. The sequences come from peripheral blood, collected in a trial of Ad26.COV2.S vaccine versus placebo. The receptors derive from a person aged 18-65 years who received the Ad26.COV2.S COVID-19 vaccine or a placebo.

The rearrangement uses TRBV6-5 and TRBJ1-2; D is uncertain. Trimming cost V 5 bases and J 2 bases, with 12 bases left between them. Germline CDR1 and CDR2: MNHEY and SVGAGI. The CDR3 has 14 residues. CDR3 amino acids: CASSRTLRNYGYTF. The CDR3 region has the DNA TGTGCCAGCAGTCGGACCTTACGGAACTATGGCTACACCTTC.

CDR3 region: CASSYSAAGAGELFF. In nucleotides, the CDR3 is TGTGCCAGCAGTTACTCGGCAGCGGGGGCCGGGGAGCTGTTTTTT. The V and J genes are TRBV6-5 and TRBJ2-2; the match to TRBD2 covers 8 bases. The germline CDR1 and CDR2 sequences are MNHEY and SVGAGI. The CDR3 has 15 residues. After removal of 0 bases from V and 6 bases from J, the junction contained 3 bases not matched to a gene.

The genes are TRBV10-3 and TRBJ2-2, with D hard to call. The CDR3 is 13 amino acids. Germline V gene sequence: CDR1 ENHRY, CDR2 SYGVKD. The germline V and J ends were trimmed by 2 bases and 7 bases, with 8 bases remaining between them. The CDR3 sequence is CAISEMGSGELFF. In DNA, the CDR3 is TGTGCCATCAGTGAGATGGGTAGCGGGGAGCTGTTTTTT.

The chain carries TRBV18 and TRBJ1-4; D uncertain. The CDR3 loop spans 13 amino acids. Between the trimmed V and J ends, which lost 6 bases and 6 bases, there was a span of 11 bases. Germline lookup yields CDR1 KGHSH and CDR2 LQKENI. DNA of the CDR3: TGTGCCAGCTCCCCGGGAAGCGATGAAAAACTGTTTTTT. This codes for CASSPGSDEKLFF.

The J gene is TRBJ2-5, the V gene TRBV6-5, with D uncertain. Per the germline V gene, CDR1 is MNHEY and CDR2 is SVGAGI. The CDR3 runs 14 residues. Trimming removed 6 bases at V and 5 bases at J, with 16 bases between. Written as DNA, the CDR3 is TGTGCCAGCAGGATAAATTCTTATAGGGAGACCCAGTACTTC. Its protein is CASRINSYRETQYF.

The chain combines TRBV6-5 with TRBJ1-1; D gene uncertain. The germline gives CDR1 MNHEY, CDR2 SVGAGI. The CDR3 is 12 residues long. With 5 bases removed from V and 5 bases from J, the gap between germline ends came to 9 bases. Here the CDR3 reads CASSTSATEAFF. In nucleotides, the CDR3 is TGTGCCAGCAGTACATCGGCTACTGAAGCTTTCTTT.

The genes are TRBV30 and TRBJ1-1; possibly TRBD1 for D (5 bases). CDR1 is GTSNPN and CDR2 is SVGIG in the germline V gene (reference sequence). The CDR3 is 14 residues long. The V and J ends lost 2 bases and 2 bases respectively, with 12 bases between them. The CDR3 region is CAWSPRGSNTEAFF. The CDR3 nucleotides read TGTGCCTGGAGTCCTCGGGGGTCTAACACTGAAGCTTTCTTT.

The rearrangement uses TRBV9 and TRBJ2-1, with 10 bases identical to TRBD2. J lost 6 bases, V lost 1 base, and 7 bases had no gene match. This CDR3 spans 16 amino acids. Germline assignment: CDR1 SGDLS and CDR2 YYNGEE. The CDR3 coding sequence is TGTGCCAGCAGCGTACGGGCTAGCGGGGGAAGCAATGAGCAGTTCTTC. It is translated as CASSVRASGGSNEQFF.

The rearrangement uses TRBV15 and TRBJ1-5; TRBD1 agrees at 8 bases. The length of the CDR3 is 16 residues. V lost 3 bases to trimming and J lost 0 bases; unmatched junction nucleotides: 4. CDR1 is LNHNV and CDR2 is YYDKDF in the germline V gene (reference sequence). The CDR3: CATSRTGVYSNQPQHF. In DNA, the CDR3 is TGTGCCACCAGCAGGACAGGGGTGTATAGCAATCAGCCCCAGCATTTT.

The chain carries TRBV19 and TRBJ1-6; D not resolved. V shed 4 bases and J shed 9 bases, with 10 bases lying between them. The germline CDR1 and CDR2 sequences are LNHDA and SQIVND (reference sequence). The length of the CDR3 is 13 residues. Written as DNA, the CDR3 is TGTGCCAGTAGTAGATCAGTGTCTTCACCCCTCCACTTT. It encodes CASSRSVSSPLHF.

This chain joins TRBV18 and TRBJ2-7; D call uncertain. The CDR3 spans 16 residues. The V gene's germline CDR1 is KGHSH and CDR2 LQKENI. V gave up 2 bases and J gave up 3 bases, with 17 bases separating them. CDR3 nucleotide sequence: TGTGCCAGCTCACCATCAGAGATGGGCTCCCTCTACGAGCAGTACTTC. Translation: CASSPSEMGSLYEQYF.

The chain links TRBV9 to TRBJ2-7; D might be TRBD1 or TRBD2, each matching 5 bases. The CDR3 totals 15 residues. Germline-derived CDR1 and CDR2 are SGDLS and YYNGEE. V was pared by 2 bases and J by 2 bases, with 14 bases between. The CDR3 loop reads CASSVGPGHAYEQYF. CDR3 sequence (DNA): TGTGCCAGCAGCGTGGGACCCGGACATGCCTACGAGCAGTACTTC.

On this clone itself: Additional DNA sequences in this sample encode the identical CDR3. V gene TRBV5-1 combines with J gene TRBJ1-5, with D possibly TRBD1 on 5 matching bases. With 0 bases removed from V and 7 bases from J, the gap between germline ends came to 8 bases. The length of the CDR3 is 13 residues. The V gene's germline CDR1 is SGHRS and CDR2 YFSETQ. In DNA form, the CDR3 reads TGCGCCAGCAGCTTGGTCGGGGACCAGCCCCAGCATTTT. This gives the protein CASSLVGDQPQHF.